Each of the 10 T cell receptor beta chains below was sequenced from the same sample in a study of T-cell reconstitution after alpha-beta-depleted transplantation in children. Unique molecular identifiers were used in preparing the TCRbeta library. TCRdb reprocessed the PCR reads via MiXCR and lists one record per CDR3 protein. This sample yields 95,000 to 150,000 distinct CDR3 sequences, of which approximately 22% are seen a single time; roughly a tenth belongs to the top ten. Sequenced material: PBMCs, mostly from graft donor cells, taken 180 days after TCRalphabeta/CD19-depleted stem cell transplant. The receptors originated from a male patient aged 2-9 years who had a stem cell transplant for chronic granulomatous disease, so the T cells may come from the graft donor.

This clonotype was detected ten times or more. The chain combines TRBV7-2 with TRBJ1-6; D not resolved. CDR1 and CDR2 from the germline V gene are SGHTA and FQGNSA. V lost 8 bases and J 9 bases, leaving 11 bases between the germline ends. This CDR3 spans 12 amino acids. The CDR3 sequence is CASADGPSPLHF. CDR3 nucleotide sequence: TGTGCCAGCGCGGACGGCCCTTCACCCCTCCACTTT.

This clonotype was observed at least ten times. The chain employs TRBV20-1 and TRBJ1-5; no clear D. V was shortened by 7 bases and J by 1 base, with 8 bases between the two germline ends. Germline V CDR1 and CDR2: DFQATT, SNEGSKA (reference sequence). This CDR3 is built from 12 residues. Here the CDR3 DNA reads TGCAGTGTTATGCGGAGCAATCAGCCCCAGCATTTT. Translating it yields CSVMRSNQPQHF.

The chain is built from TRBV6-1 and TRBJ1-2; D not certain. The CDR3 has 15 residues. V gave up 4 bases and J gave up 2 bases, with 14 bases separating them. The V gene's germline CDR1 is MNHNS and CDR2 SASEGT. CDR3 nucleotides: TGTGCCAGCAGTGCGCGCGGGGAAAAGAACTATGGCTACACCTTC. It codes for CASSARGEKNYGYTF.

V gene TRBV20-1 combines with J gene TRBJ2-1, with D possibly TRBD2 on 6 matching bases. The CDR3 has 15 amino acids. Germline V gives CDR1 DFQATT, CDR2 SNEGSKA (reference sequence). The V and J ends lost 3 bases and 6 bases respectively, with 18 bases between them. The CDR3 spells CSARGRIWGPNEQFF. The CDR3 nucleotides read TGCAGTGCTAGGGGGAGGATCTGGGGACCCAATGAGCAGTTCTTC.

This clonotype came up many times. The rearrangement links TRBV5-1 to TRBJ2-6; 10 bases align to TRBD1. Germline V lookup: CDR1 SGHRS, CDR2 YFSETQ. The CDR3 length is 17 residues. V shed 7 bases, J shed 0 bases, and the junction held 7 bases outside the gene matches. The CDR3 reads CASCPGQGISGANVLTF. The CDR3 region has the DNA TGCGCCAGCTGCCCGGGACAGGGGATCTCTGGGGCCAACGTCCTGACTTTC.

The gene calls are TRBV5-1 and TRBJ2-1; D gene ambiguous. The germline V gene encodes CDR1 SGHRS and CDR2 YFSETQ. This CDR3 has 13 amino acids. Deletions cut 4 bases from V and 7 bases from J, with 12 bases between. The CDR3 is CASSLPTVNEQFF. For the CDR3, the DNA is TGCGCCAGCAGCCTACCGACGGTGAATGAGCAGTTCTTC.

This clonotype was picked up a small number of times. This rearrangement joins TRBV20-1 to TRBJ2-1, with TRBD2 matching over 11 bases. Germline assignment: CDR1 DFQATT and CDR2 SNEGSKA (reference sequence). V lost 3 bases, J lost 4 bases, and 2 bases stayed unmatched. The CDR3 has 14 residues. The CDR3 bases are TGCAGTGCTAGGGGGACTAGCGGATACAATGAGCAGTTCTTC. It is translated as CSARGTSGYNEQFF.

This clonotype has a handful of counts. The gene calls are TRBV28 and TRBJ2-5; 11 bases are a match to TRBD2. CDR3 length equals 17 residues. V shed 5 bases and J 5 bases; nucleotides not matched to a gene: 13. Germline CDR1 MDHEN, CDR2 SYDVKM. The CDR3 is CASSTLAGGPFSETQYF. For the CDR3, the DNA is TGTGCCAGCAGTACGTTAGCGGGAGGGCCTTTCTCTGAGACCCAGTACTTC. The whole variable domain, remainder taken from reference TRBV28 and TRBJ2-5, is DVKVTQSSRYLVKRTGEKVFLECVQDMDHENMFWYRQDPGLGLRLIYFSYDVKMKEKGDIPEGYSVSREKKERFSLILESASTNQTSMYLCASSTLAGGPFSETQYFGPGTRLLVL.

The table lists this clonotype with many counts. The J gene is TRBJ1-1, the V gene TRBV10-3; maybe TRBD1 (5 bases). CDR3 length: 13 amino acids. The germline V gene encodes CDR1 ENHRY and CDR2 SYGVKD. Trimming pared 8 bases from V and 0 bases from J, leaving 10 bases between. The CDR3 spells CAIGGELNTEAFF. In DNA form, the CDR3 reads TGTGCCATCGGAGGGGAATTGAACACTGAAGCTTTCTTT.

This clonotype has a count of ten or more. V and J are TRBV10-3 and TRBJ2-3; D is perhaps TRBD2 (5 bases). The V gene lost 10 bases and the J gene lost 6 bases, with 17 bases spanning the gap. In germline, CDR1 is ENHRY, CDR2 SYGVKD. The CDR3 consists of 13 residues. The CDR3 DNA reads as TGTGCCACCATGCAGCGGATCCCCGATACGCAGTATTTT. Translation gives CATMQRIPDTQYF.